The entry below gives a single TCR beta chain sequence along with its context. Its antigen is as yet unknown. The data were taken from a study of T cells in Graves' hyperthyroidism and ophthalmopathy. For the study at large: Specimen type is peripheral blood, collected at initial diagnosis prior to any treatment. Overall study results and limits: The model forecast ophthalmopathy, anticipating it by a median roughly 6.5 months before onset.

Each person with ophthalmopathy scored at least 3 on the Clinical Activity Score, reached NOSPECS grade 4 or higher, and had been ill under 3 months. Lactation, pregnancy, other autoimmune disease or uncontrolled infection excluded patients. RNA transcripts gave rise to amplified TCR beta CDR3 regions. A set of HTBI primers served as the primers for a first-round RT-PCR of the TCR CDR3. TCRdb recomputed calls from the multiplex PCR reads with MiXCR, one row per CDR3 protein. The profile shows around 600,000 distinct CDR3 sequences, approximately 16% of them singletons. Trimming shortened V by 9 bases and J by 0 bases, and 14 bases separated the two germline ends. The CDR3 sequence is 14 residues long. Germline lookup yields CDR1 SGHRS and CDR2 YFSETQ.

This receptor was obtained from a middle-aged woman with Graves' ophthalmopathy. Sequencing used blood. V usage is TRBV5-1 and J usage is TRBJ2-3, with D maybe TRBD1 (5 bases). The CDR3 region has the DNA TGCGCCACGCGAGCAGGGATCAGCACAGATACGCAGTATTTT. Protein: CATRAGISTDTQYF.